Listed below are T cell receptor beta chains from one sample, sequenced in a study of metastatic and nonmetastatic thyroid tumors. MiXCR reprocessed the PCR reads for TCRdb. The profile shows more than 10,000 clones, roughly 30% of them singletons. Sequenced input: tumor tissue. Every receptor here comes from a female donor with papillary thyroid cancer or a benign thyroid nodule (not recorded which). Some clones in this sample may be carry-over from other donors' samples. CDR3s include the opening cysteine and the closing phenylalanine or tryptophan. Clone sizes are given selectively: once, few, many, or a class where the clone is expanded.

TRBV2	15	TRBJ2-3	few	CASRFTSGHTDTQYF
TRBV6-9	13	TRBJ1-6	-	CASSYYYNSPLHF
TRBV12-3/TRBV12-4	15	TRBJ2-3	-	CASSLRLGGTDTQYF
TRBV28	15	TRBJ1-4	medium-sized	CASSPGQGIIEKLFF
TRBV6-1	13	TRBJ2-1	-	CASSPGSVSKQFF
TRBV11-2	14	TRBJ1-3	medium-sized	CASSRLSSGNTIYF
TRBV12-5	14	TRBJ2-7	medium-sized	CASGPLTGYYEQYF
TRBV3-1	15	TRBJ2-1	-	CASSLRTSGYNEQFF
TRBV4-1	15	TRBJ1-4	-	CASSASTGTGEKLFF
TRBV2	13	TRBJ2-3	few	CASSGLHTDTQYF
TRBV4-1	17	TRBJ2-3	-	CASSQVGTGVSTDTQYF
TRBV20-1	16	TRBJ1-3	medium-sized	CSARETGKASGNTIYF
TRBV5-1	17	TRBJ2-7	few	CASSPEQIGRGSYEQYF
TRBV28	14	TRBJ2-7	few	CASSLGDSSYEQYF
TRBV12-3/TRBV12-4	14	TRBJ1-5	many	CASTADRGNQPQHF
TRBV10-3	14	TRBJ1-1	-	CAISDSTGGAEAFF
TRBV2	14	TRBJ1-4	few	CASSDGGGVEKLFF
TRBV29-1	18	TRBJ2-4	many	CSVVGTSGAWGAKNIQYF
TRBV12-3/TRBV12-4	12	TRBJ1-1	-	CASSEFDTEAFF
TRBV4-1	16	TRBJ1-2	medium-sized	CASSQDFGRGRVEGTF
TRBV11-2	13	TRBJ1-1	many	CASSALGGYGAFF
TRBV5-1	14	TRBJ1-5	few	CASSPGTGNQPQHF
TRBV12-3/TRBV12-4	15	TRBJ1-2	-	CASSVYRDSNYGYTF
TRBV5-1	17	TRBJ2-3	-	CASSLPPSGGITDTQYF
TRBV3-1	15	TRBJ1-5	-	CASSSDREGGQPQHF
TRBV5-1	15	TRBJ1-6	-	CASSLVSGGGSPLHF
TRBV28	13	TRBJ2-1	medium-sized	CASSLTRNNEQFF
TRBV4-1	13	TRBJ1-6	many	CAVRDRSNSPLHF
TRBV9	13	TRBJ1-2	medium-sized	CASTLGGNYGYTF
TRBV28	12	TRBJ2-6	medium-sized	CASSLLSDVLTF
TRBV5-1	16	TRBJ1-1	-	CASSLGPRGMNTEAFF
TRBV5-1	12	TRBJ2-3	many	CASSRLTDTQYF